This T cell receptor (beta chain) appears in the sequencing data of a study of shared clonotypes between healthy human individuals. Study results and caveats: All-four-donor shared clonotypes had higher generation probabilities than non-shared clonotypes did. Collection of samples was limited to blood; tissue repertoires likely differ.

Of note for this clone: Its specificity is not known.

The germline V gene has CDR1 MGHRA and CDR2 YSYEKL. The CDR3 runs 13 residues. V was pared by 6 bases and J by 5 bases, with 6 bases of the junction left unmatched. The method was immunoSEQ multiplex PCR; TCRdb's version includes in-frame clones alone and lacks a portion of them. The sample lists roughly 1,500,000 clones, 98% occurring once. The source of this sequence is a man aged 25 to 40 in good health. The J gene is TRBJ2-5, the V gene TRBV4-1, with 7 bases matching TRBD1. Sample: naive CD4+ T cells sorted from blood. Subset indicated: CD45RA+ positively selected. CDR3 sequence reads: CASSRDRAETQYF. In DNA form, the CDR3 reads TGCGCCAGCAGTCGCGACAGGGCGGAGACCCAGTACTTC.